These T cell receptor beta chains were read from a single sample in a study of T cell repertoires in cytomegalovirus infection. What these receptors recognize is not known. TCRdb independently ran MiXCR on the reads; one entry per CDR3 protein. The sample includes some 800,000 distinct CDR3 sequences, about 30% of them seen just once. Sequences were derived from cultured CD8+ T cells from PBMCs, sampled from culture after CMV antigen stimulation. The receptors derive from a human donor in good health (CMV status not recorded). Some clones in this sample may be carry-over from other donors' samples. Each CDR3 is given with its conserved first and last residue. D genes are given only for firm matches. The size field is filled for only some rows; it gives once, few, many or a size class.

d_gene: TRBD1; j_gene: TRBJ1-2; v_gene: TRBV2; abundance: few; CDR3nt: TGTGCCACCCGGCCCCTGACAGGGCTAATCTATGGCTACACCTTC; CDR3aa: CATRPLTGLIYGYTF
d_gene: TRBD2; j_gene: TRBJ2-2; v_gene: TRBV7-6; abundance: few; CDR3nt: TGTGCCAGCAGCCCACGGACTAGCGGAACCGGGGAGCTGTTTTTT; CDR3aa: CASSPRTSGTGELFF
d_gene: .; j_gene: TRBJ2-3; v_gene: TRBV29-1; abundance: .; CDR3nt: TGCAGCGTTGAGGTGGGGGCAGACATAGGCACAGATACGCAGTATTTT; CDR3aa: CSVEVGADIGTDTQYF
d_gene: .; j_gene: TRBJ2-3; v_gene: TRBV7-9; abundance: few; CDR3nt: TGTGCCAGCAGACCTTCTACAAACACAGATACGCAGTATTTT; CDR3aa: CASRPSTNTDTQYF
d_gene: .; j_gene: TRBJ1-4; v_gene: TRBV7-6; abundance: few; CDR3nt: TGTGCCAGCAGCCCGGGACCGGAGGGAAAAGAAAAACTGTTTTTT; CDR3aa: CASSPGPEGKEKLFF
d_gene: .; j_gene: TRBJ2-1; v_gene: TRBV7-6; abundance: .; CDR3nt: TGTGCCAGCGGGCTCCGGACAGTTGACAATGAGCAGTTCTTC; CDR3aa: CASGLRTVDNEQFF
d_gene: .; j_gene: TRBJ1-2; v_gene: TRBV19; abundance: few; CDR3nt: TGTGCCAGTAGTATAGATTCCGGGAACGATGGCTACACCTTC; CDR3aa: CASSIDSGNDGYTF
d_gene: TRBD1; j_gene: TRBJ2-1; v_gene: TRBV7-6; abundance: .; CDR3nt: TGTGCCAGCAGCTTTGGAGGACAGGCGTCCTACAATGAGCAGTTCTTC; CDR3aa: CASSFGGQASYNEQFF
d_gene: .; j_gene: TRBJ2-4; v_gene: TRBV27; abundance: few; CDR3nt: TGTGCCAGCAGTTTATTAGGCCAGGGTGGCGTTCAGTACTTC; CDR3aa: CASSLLGQGGVQYF
d_gene: TRBD1; j_gene: TRBJ1-5; v_gene: TRBV20-1; abundance: .; CDR3nt: TGCAGTGCTAGACAGACCGCCGGGACAGGGAACCAGCCCCAGCATTTT; CDR3aa: CSARQTAGTGNQPQHF
d_gene: TRBD1; j_gene: TRBJ1-5; v_gene: TRBV19; abundance: .; CDR3nt: TGTGCCAGTAGTGCCCCCCCGGACAGGGATCAGCCCCAGCATTTT; CDR3aa: CASSAPPDRDQPQHF
d_gene: .; j_gene: TRBJ2-5; v_gene: TRBV7-6; abundance: many; CDR3nt: TGTGCCAGCAGCTCCAGGGGCGAGTACCAAGAGACCCAGTACTTC; CDR3aa: CASSSRGEYQETQYF
d_gene: .; j_gene: TRBJ1-3; v_gene: TRBV4-1; abundance: few; CDR3nt: TGCGCCAGCAGCCCCCGACAGATCTCTGGAAACACCATATATTTT; CDR3aa: CASSPRQISGNTIYF
d_gene: .; j_gene: TRBJ2-1; v_gene: TRBV6-1; abundance: .; CDR3nt: TGTGCCAGCAGTGGACAGAAAAGCTCCTACAATGAGCAGTTCTTC; CDR3aa: CASSGQKSSYNEQFF
d_gene: TRBD1; j_gene: TRBJ1-1; v_gene: TRBV11-2; abundance: .; CDR3nt: TGTGCCAGCAGACTGTGGGACAGCTCCGCGAACACTGAAGCTTTCTTT; CDR3aa: CASRLWDSSANTEAFF
d_gene: TRBD2; j_gene: TRBJ2-1; v_gene: TRBV12-3/TRBV12-4; abundance: .; CDR3nt: TGTGCCAGCAGTTTCGTCAGCGGGGGGGCCGATGAGCAGTTCTTC; CDR3aa: CASSFVSGGADEQFF
d_gene: .; j_gene: TRBJ2-1; v_gene: TRBV7-8; abundance: many; CDR3nt: TGTGCCAGCAGCTTAGAAGCCCAGAACGATGAGCAGTTCTTC; CDR3aa: CASSLEAQNDEQFF
d_gene: TRBD1; j_gene: TRBJ1-4; v_gene: TRBV12-3/TRBV12-4; abundance: many; CDR3nt: TGTGCCAGCAGTTTTATGGCAGGGGGGTCGATTAATGAAAAACTGTTTTTT; CDR3aa: CASSFMAGGSINEKLFF
d_gene: .; j_gene: TRBJ1-2; v_gene: TRBV4-1; abundance: few; CDR3nt: TGCGCCAGCAGCCAAGAATTGCCTTATGGCTACACCTTC; CDR3aa: CASSQELPYGYTF
d_gene: .; j_gene: TRBJ1-6; v_gene: TRBV7-6; abundance: few; CDR3nt: TGTGCCAGCAGCTTAGTTGTGGGGGTGCATTCACCCCTCCACTTT; CDR3aa: CASSLVVGVHSPLHF
d_gene: .; j_gene: TRBJ1-1; v_gene: TRBV6-1; abundance: .; CDR3nt: TGTGCCAGCAAAGAGACCCCGGGACCTAACACTGAAGCTTCCTTT; CDR3aa: CASKETPGPNTEASF
d_gene: .; j_gene: TRBJ1-5; v_gene: TRBV4-1; abundance: few; CDR3nt: TGCGCCAGCAGCCAAGATCCTCAGGGGAGGCAGCCCCAGCATTTT; CDR3aa: CASSQDPQGRQPQHF
d_gene: .; j_gene: TRBJ1-1; v_gene: TRBV19; abundance: .; CDR3nt: TGTGCCAGTAGTATTTCAGGGACAAATACTGAAGCTTTCTTT; CDR3aa: CASSISGTNTEAFF
d_gene: .; j_gene: TRBJ2-2; v_gene: TRBV11-2; abundance: .; CDR3nt: TGTGCCAGCAGCTTGAGCCAGGGGTTCGGGGAGCTGTTTTTT; CDR3aa: CASSLSQGFGELFF
d_gene: .; j_gene: TRBJ1-2; v_gene: TRBV7-2; abundance: many; CDR3nt: TGTGCCAGCAGCGTCGGACAGCCTCCTACCTTC; CDR3aa: CASSVGQPPTF
d_gene: TRBD1; j_gene: TRBJ1-5; v_gene: TRBV6-7; abundance: few; CDR3nt: TGTGCCAGCATCCTTAGGACAGGGATGGATCAGCCCCAGCATTTT; CDR3aa: CASILRTGMDQPQHF
d_gene: TRBD2; j_gene: TRBJ2-7; v_gene: TRBV2; abundance: .; CDR3nt: TGTGCCAGCAGTGGAACGGGCGGGGGTCTTTCGAGGTACGAGCAGTACTTC; CDR3aa: CASSGTGGGLSRYEQYF
d_gene: .; j_gene: TRBJ2-4; v_gene: TRBV20-1; abundance: .; CDR3nt: TGCAGTGCTAGAGATCTACGTGAAGGGATCAAAAACATTCAGTACTTC; CDR3aa: CSARDLREGIKNIQYF
d_gene: TRBD1; j_gene: TRBJ1-2; v_gene: TRBV25-1; abundance: few; CDR3nt: TGTGCCAGCAAGTCAGGGGGCTCTAACTATGGCTACACCTTC; CDR3aa: CASKSGGSNYGYTF
d_gene: .; j_gene: TRBJ1-2; v_gene: TRBV19; abundance: many; CDR3nt: TGTGCCACCTTACAGGGCCAGGATGGCTACACCTTC; CDR3aa: CATLQGQDGYTF
d_gene: .; j_gene: TRBJ1-1; v_gene: TRBV12-3/TRBV12-4; abundance: .; CDR3nt: TGTGCCAACAGTCTCGACAGCGGCATGAACACTGAAGCTTTCTTT; CDR3aa: CANSLDSGMNTEAFF
d_gene: .; j_gene: TRBJ1-1; v_gene: TRBV6-1; abundance: .; CDR3nt: TGTGCCAGCAGTCCGCACGGGGGGGACTGGGTGTTGCCGAACACTGAAGCTTTCTTT; CDR3aa: CASSPHGGDWVLPNTEAFF
d_gene: TRBD2; j_gene: TRBJ2-3; v_gene: TRBV2; abundance: .; CDR3nt: TGTGCCAGCAGAGAAGCGGGGATCACAGATACGCAGTATTTT; CDR3aa: CASREAGITDTQYF
d_gene: .; j_gene: TRBJ1-5; v_gene: TRBV27; abundance: few; CDR3nt: TGTGCCAGCAGTTGGGGCGCGCCGGGCAATCAGCCCCAGCATTTT; CDR3aa: CASSWGAPGNQPQHF
d_gene: .; j_gene: TRBJ1-6; v_gene: TRBV12-3/TRBV12-4; abundance: few; CDR3nt: TGTGCCAGCAGTTCGAGTACGAGCTCCTATAATTCACCCCTCCACTTT; CDR3aa: CASSSSTSSYNSPLHF
d_gene: .; j_gene: TRBJ2-2; v_gene: TRBV5-3; abundance: .; CDR3nt: TGTGCCATCCCAAGAGCGAACACTGGGGAGCTGTTTTTT; CDR3aa: CAIPRANTGELFF
d_gene: .; j_gene: TRBJ2-7; v_gene: TRBV5-1; abundance: .; CDR3nt: TGCGCCAGCAGCTGGGGACCTGGATTAAAAGAGCAGTACTTC; CDR3aa: CASSWGPGLKEQYF
d_gene: .; j_gene: TRBJ2-7; v_gene: TRBV7-4; abundance: few; CDR3nt: TGTGCCAGCAGCTACACAACCGGGACGGCCAAATACGAGCAGTACTTC; CDR3aa: CASSYTTGTAKYEQYF
d_gene: .; j_gene: TRBJ1-6; v_gene: TRBV7-9; abundance: many; CDR3nt: TGTGCCAGCAGCTTGACGGCTTATAATTCACCCCTCCACTTT; CDR3aa: CASSLTAYNSPLHF
d_gene: .; j_gene: TRBJ2-1; v_gene: TRBV6-1; abundance: few; CDR3nt: TGTGCCAGCAGTGAATGGGGGGGCACGAGCTACAATGAGCAGTTCTTC; CDR3aa: CASSEWGGTSYNEQFF
d_gene: .; j_gene: TRBJ2-5; v_gene: TRBV19; abundance: few; CDR3nt: TGTGCCAGTAGGGATGGGCCGCTCGGCGGCCAAGAGACCCAGTACTTC; CDR3aa: CASRDGPLGGQETQYF
d_gene: .; j_gene: TRBJ1-1; v_gene: TRBV19; abundance: many; CDR3nt: TGTGCCAGCAGCATAAACAGGAATACTGAAGCTTTCTTT; CDR3aa: CASSINRNTEAFF
d_gene: .; j_gene: TRBJ1-2; v_gene: TRBV5-6; abundance: .; CDR3nt: TGTGCCAGCAGCTTGGTTACCGGGACTCTTGGCTACACCTTC; CDR3aa: CASSLVTGTLGYTF
d_gene: .; j_gene: TRBJ2-3; v_gene: TRBV5-5; abundance: .; CDR3nt: TGTGCCAGCAGCTTACTTAAACCTCCCACAGATACGCAGTATTTT; CDR3aa: CASSLLKPPTDTQYF
d_gene: .; j_gene: TRBJ2-1; v_gene: TRBV19; abundance: .; CDR3nt: TGTGCCAGTAGTGCCTGGGAGGGGGCGTCCTACAATGAGCAGTTCTTC; CDR3aa: CASSAWEGASYNEQFF
d_gene: .; j_gene: TRBJ1-1; v_gene: TRBV7-9; abundance: .; CDR3nt: TGTGCCCGGGCTGGCACTGAAGCTTTCTTT; CDR3aa: CARAGTEAFF